The rows below give T cell receptor beta chains drawn from one sample of a study of T cells in Graves' hyperthyroidism and ophthalmopathy. TCRdb used MiXCR to reprocess the multiplex PCR reads, holding one entry per CDR3 protein. The repertoire holds 300,000 to 450,000 distinct CDR3 sequences, 13% to 15% seen once, with roughly 21% in the top ten. Sequences were obtained from blood. Every receptor here comes from a woman in her twenties or thirties with Graves' ophthalmopathy. CDR3s include the opening cysteine and the closing phenylalanine or tryptophan. A D gene is named only where the DNA matches it firmly. Rows may omit the clone size; those that give it use once, few, many or a size class.

D gene: -; V gene: TRBV30; clone size: once; CDR3 length: 15; J gene: TRBJ2-5; CDR3 DNA: TGTACCTGGTGTACGGTCGTTGTCCCCCCAGAGACCCAGTACTTC; CDR3 protein: CTWCTVVVPPETQYF
D gene: -; V gene: TRBV29-1; clone size: -; CDR3 length: 12; J gene: TRBJ1-1; CDR3 DNA: TGCAGCGTCTGGTCCATGAACACTGAAGCTTTCTTT; CDR3 protein: CSVWSMNTEAFF
D gene: -; V gene: TRBV18; clone size: many; CDR3 length: 14; J gene: TRBJ1-4; CDR3 DNA: TGTGCCAGCTCACCGTCCTTCAGGGGTGAAAAACTGTTTTTT; CDR3 protein: CASSPSFRGEKLFF
D gene: -; V gene: TRBV6-1; clone size: many; CDR3 length: 14; J gene: TRBJ1-5; CDR3 DNA: TGTGCCAGCAGTGAAGCGGTGGGGTCTCAGCCCCAGCATTTT; CDR3 protein: CASSEAVGSQPQHF
D gene: -; V gene: TRBV20-1; clone size: few; CDR3 length: 16; J gene: TRBJ1-5; CDR3 DNA: TGCAGTGCTAGAGATCCAGGGAGGTATAGCAATCAGCCCCAGCATTTT; CDR3 protein: CSARDPGRYSNQPQHF
D gene: TRBD1; V gene: TRBV5-1; clone size: many; CDR3 length: 15; J gene: TRBJ1-4; CDR3 DNA: TGCGCCAGCAGCCCGACAGGGGGCGGGGATGAAAAACTGTTTTTT; CDR3 protein: CASSPTGGGDEKLFF
D gene: -; V gene: TRBV19; clone size: -; CDR3 length: 13; J gene: TRBJ2-7; CDR3 DNA: TGTGCCAGTAGTATGGGTAGTCCCTACGAGCAGTACTTC; CDR3 protein: CASSMGSPYEQYF
D gene: -; V gene: TRBV2; clone size: many; CDR3 length: 13; J gene: TRBJ1-2; CDR3 DNA: TGTGCCAGCAGCGCCGACCAGATCTATGGCTACACCTTC; CDR3 protein: CASSADQIYGYTF
D gene: -; V gene: TRBV12-3/TRBV12-4; clone size: many; CDR3 length: 15; J gene: TRBJ2-7; CDR3 DNA: TGTGCCAGCAGTTTCCTGACAGATCGGTTGGACGAGCAGTACTTC; CDR3 protein: CASSFLTDRLDEQYF
D gene: TRBD1; V gene: TRBV24-1; clone size: many; CDR3 length: 14; J gene: TRBJ1-2; CDR3 DNA: TGTGCCACCAGTGATGGGACAGGGGGGCATGGCTACACCTTC; CDR3 protein: CATSDGTGGHGYTF
D gene: TRBD1; V gene: TRBV12-3/TRBV12-4; clone size: many; CDR3 length: 14; J gene: TRBJ1-1; CDR3 DNA: TGTGCCAGCAGCAGGGGACAGTTAAACACTGAAGCTTTCTTT; CDR3 protein: CASSRGQLNTEAFF
D gene: -; V gene: TRBV20-1; clone size: many; CDR3 length: 14; J gene: TRBJ2-1; CDR3 DNA: TGCAGCCGAATACGGGGGGCGTCCTACAATGAGCAGTTCTTC; CDR3 protein: CSRIRGASYNEQFF
D gene: TRBD2; V gene: TRBV4-1; clone size: -; CDR3 length: 16; J gene: TRBJ2-7; CDR3 DNA: TGCGCCAGCAGCCAAGGAGGCGGCGGGGGGAACTACGAGCAGTACTTC; CDR3 protein: CASSQGGGGGNYEQYF
D gene: TRBD2; V gene: TRBV28; clone size: many; CDR3 length: 17; J gene: TRBJ2-7; CDR3 DNA: TGTGCCAGCAGTTTTTTCCGGGGGAGGGACGAGCGCTACGAGCAGTACTTC; CDR3 protein: CASSFFRGRDERYEQYF
D gene: TRBD1; V gene: TRBV7-3; clone size: few; CDR3 length: 14; J gene: TRBJ2-3; CDR3 DNA: TGTGCCAGCAGCTTTGGACAGGGGTGGGGCGGGCAGTATTTT; CDR3 protein: CASSFGQGWGGQYF
D gene: TRBD1; V gene: TRBV6-1; clone size: many; CDR3 length: 14; J gene: TRBJ1-4; CDR3 DNA: TGTGCCAGCAGTGCAGACAGGGGTTTAGGAAAACTGTTTTTT; CDR3 protein: CASSADRGLGKLFF
D gene: TRBD2; V gene: TRBV5-1; clone size: many; CDR3 length: 16; J gene: TRBJ2-2; CDR3 DNA: TGCGCCAGCAGCTCCTTAGCGGGGGCCCCGCCCGGGGAGCTGTTTTTT; CDR3 protein: CASSSLAGAPPGELFF